The 22 T cell receptor beta chains listed next were all sequenced from one sample in a study of beta chain features in type 1 diabetes. Findings and limits, study-wide: TCRB CDR3 length was moderately but significantly reduced in all four CD4+ subsets of Type 1 diabetes patients.

No antigen has been assigned to these receptors. Reverse transcription of all isolated RNA meant that expressed TCRB transcripts were sequenced. The table came from immunoSEQ multiplex PCR; TCRdb's copy has only in-frame clones and leaves some out. Among about 700,000 clones listed, around 15% were seen once. The specimen was naive CD4+ T cells from blood. These receptors were obtained from a man between 18 and 35 years old with type 1 diabetes.

The V gene is TRBV19, the J gene TRBJ1-1; D uncertain. CDR3 size: 13 residues. Germline values: CDR1 LNHDA, CDR2 SQIVND (reference sequence). The ends were cut back, 0 bases at V and 6 bases at J, with 8 bases in the middle. The CDR3 region is CASSIEAQAEAFF. Written as DNA, the CDR3 is TGTGCCAGTAGTATAGAGGCCCAGGCTGAAGCTTTCTTT.

The chain is built from TRBV30 and TRBJ2-7, with TRBD2 matching 10 bases. CDR1 is GTSNPN, CDR2 SVGIG, per germline (reference sequence). CDR3 size: 12 residues. The V gene end was trimmed by 2 bases and the J gene end by 6 bases; junction bases not matched to a gene: 1. In nucleotides, the CDR3 is TGTGCCTGGAGTCCTAGCGGGGGCGAGCAGTACTTC. Protein product: CAWSPSGGEQYF.

A few counts support this clone. This same CDR3 is encoded by further DNA sequences in the sample. The chain couples TRBV30 to TRBJ2-2; D uncertain. This CDR3 is 13 amino acids long. V lost 2 bases, J lost 2 bases, and 6 bases lay in between. CDR1 is GTSNPN, CDR2 SVGIG, per germline (reference sequence). The CDR3 loop is CAWSRGNTGELFF. Here the CDR3 DNA reads TGTGCCTGGAGTCGTGGAAACACCGGGGAGCTGTTTTTT.

This clone was counted a few times. This chain connects TRBV30 to TRBJ1-5; D perhaps matches TRBD1 (5 bases). V lost 4 bases to trimming and J lost 1 base, with 8 bases between them. The CDR3 has 13 amino acids. CDR1 and CDR2 (germline): GTSNPN, SVGIG (reference sequence). The CDR3 DNA sequence: TGTGCCTGGACCGAGGGGAGCAATCAGCCCCAGCATTTT. It codes for CAWTEGSNQPQHF.

This clone was found a few times. The CDR3 loop reads CASSSPGTEAFF. CDR3 coding DNA: TGTGCCAGCAGTTCCCCAGGGACTGAAGCTTTCTTT. The rearrangement uses TRBV28 and TRBJ1-1; D possibly corresponds to TRBD1 (5 bases). V was clipped by 4 bases and J by 5 bases, with 8 bases between them. This CDR3 region has 12 residues. In germline, CDR1 is MDHEN, CDR2 SYDVKM.

The V and J genes are TRBV4-1 and TRBJ2-1, with 12 bases that match TRBD2. Germline CDR1 and CDR2: MGHRA and YSYEKL. The junction had 15 bases not matched to a gene; V was cut back by 4 bases and J by 5 bases. This CDR3 region has 19 residues. The CDR3: CASSLQTSGGTIFHNEQFF. CDR3 nucleotides: TGCGCCAGCAGCCTCCAGACTAGCGGGGGAACCATCTTTCACAATGAGCAGTTCTTC.

The sample holds a few counts of this clone. The J gene is TRBJ2-6, the V gene TRBV4-1; 12 positions match TRBD2. This CDR3 has 18 residues. Germline-derived CDR1 and CDR2 are MGHRA and YSYEKL. The junction had 1 base not matched to a gene; V was cut back by 1 base and J by 0 bases. The CDR3 DNA sequence: TGCGCCAGCAGCCAAGGACTAGCGGGGGCCTCTGGGGCCAACGTCCTGACTTTC. The encoded protein is CASSQGLAGASGANVLTF.

This clone was counted only a few times. The rearrangement joins TRBV30 to TRBJ1-3; tentatively, D is TRBD1 (5 bases). V dropped 0 bases and J dropped 1 base, with 16 bases sitting between them. This CDR3 comprises 17 residues. Germline V gene data show CDR1 as GTSNPN and CDR2 as SVGIG (reference sequence). The CDR3 protein is CAWSVNRRLLSGNTIYF. The CDR3 nucleotides are TGTGCCTGGAGTGTAAACAGGAGGCTTCTATCTGGAAACACCATATATTTT.

The V call is TRBV9, the J call TRBJ1-2; TRBD1 is a possible D gene (5 bases). The CDR3 runs to 13 residues. Trimming left V 6 bases short and J 4 bases short, with 13 bases between. CDR1 and CDR2 from the germline V gene are SGDLS and YYNGEE. In DNA, the CDR3 is TGTGCCAGCACCCTGGGGGAGGGCTATGGCTACACCTTC. This codes for CASTLGEGYGYTF.

This clone occurred a few times. This chain connects TRBV29-1 to TRBJ1-2, with a possible D match to TRBD1 (6 bases). The length of the CDR3 is 13 residues. Germline assignment: CDR1 SQVTM and CDR2 ANQGSEA. Trimming shortened V by 4 bases and J by 2 bases, and 11 bases separated the two germline ends. CDR3 protein: CSVGRTANYGYTF. CDR3 DNA sequence: TGCAGCGTTGGCCGGACAGCCAACTATGGCTACACCTTC.

The genes are TRBV5-4 and TRBJ2-2; D ambiguous. With 2 bases removed from V and 3 bases from J, the gap between germline ends came to 5 bases. The CDR3 consists of 13 residues. The germline V gene encodes CDR1 SGHNT and CDR2 YYREEE (reference sequence). The CDR3 nucleotides read TGTGCCAGCAGCTTCAGTTACACCGGGGAGCTGTTTTTT. It is translated as CASSFSYTGELFF.

Worth noting for this clone: The sample carries other DNA sequences with the same CDR3. This rearrangement joins TRBV9 to TRBJ1-1; D gene ambiguous. Germline lookup yields CDR1 SGDLS and CDR2 YYNGEE. The V end lost 0 bases, the J end lost 2 bases, and 5 bases lay between the germline ends. There are 13 residues in the CDR3. CDR3 bases: TGTGCCAGCAGCGTAGCTTTAAACACTGAAGCTTTCTTT. Translating gives CASSVALNTEAFF.

DNA for the CDR3: TGTGCCAGCAGCCCGCGACCCGGCCAAGAGACCCAGTACTTC. It encodes CASSPRPGQETQYF. The rearrangement uses TRBV9 and TRBJ2-5; no definite D call. The CDR3 runs to 14 residues. V lost 4 bases to trimming and J lost 1 base, with 11 bases between them. CDR1 SGDLS and CDR2 YYNGEE come from the germline V gene.

Comments on this clone: Other nucleotide sequences from this sample produce the same CDR3. This sequence joins TRBV13 and TRBJ2-7; no firm D call. Trimming cost V 0 bases and J 3 bases, with 6 bases left between them. This CDR3 is 13 amino acids long. The germline CDR1 and CDR2 sequences are PRHDT and FYEKMQ (reference sequence). The CDR3 region has the DNA TGTGCCAGCAGCTTAGGACGAGGCTACGAGCAGTACTTC. Encoded protein: CASSLGRGYEQYF.

This clone turned up a few times. The chain has TRBV7-6 and TRBJ2-3; the match to TRBD2 covers 12 bases. This CDR3 is 19 amino acids long. Germline CDR1 is SGHVS and CDR2 is FNYEAQ. The junction had 12 bases not matched to a gene; V was cut back by 5 bases and J by 0 bases. The CDR3 nucleotides read TGTGCCAGCAGCCCAGCCCAACCGGGACTAGCGGGTAGCACAGATACGCAGTATTTT. Translation: CASSPAQPGLAGSTDTQYF.

This clone was detected only a few times. In the same sample, other DNA sequences code for this CDR3. This chain links TRBV5-1 with TRBJ2-1; no clear D gene. The length of the CDR3 is 13 residues. Germline V gene data show CDR1 as SGHRS and CDR2 as YFSETQ. V lost 0 bases and J lost 3, with 4 bases in between. The DNA for the CDR3 is TGCGCCAGCAGCTTGGGTGTCTACAATGAGCAGTTCTTC. It is translated as CASSLGVYNEQFF.

This clone was picked up a small number of times. The DNA for the CDR3 is TGTGCCAGCAGGGGCCTGGGGCTAGCAGGGGAGACCCAGTACTTC. Translating gives CASRGLGLAGETQYF. The rearrangement links TRBV2 to TRBJ2-5; D tentatively fits TRBD1 or TRBD2 (5 bases each). V lost 6 bases to trimming and J lost 5 bases, with 19 bases between them. Per the germline V gene, CDR1 is SNHLY and CDR2 is FYNNEI. CDR3 length equals 15 residues.

The chain uses TRBV30 and TRBJ1-6; no clear D. Trimming left V 3 bases short and J 8 bases short, with 8 bases between. The CDR3 contains 12 residues. The V gene's germline CDR1 is GTSNPN and CDR2 SVGIG (reference sequence). CDR3: CAWSRDDSPLHF. CDR3 in DNA: TGTGCCTGGAGCCGCGATGATTCACCCCTCCACTTT. Full variable domain (outside the CDR3, taken from reference TRBV30 and TRBJ1-6): SQTIHQWPATLVQPVGSPLSLECTVEGTSNPNLYWYRQAAGRGLQLLFYSVGIGQISSEVPQNLSASRPQDRQFILSSKKLLLSDSGFYLCAWSRDDSPLHFGNGTRLTVT.

This clone came up a few times. V usage is TRBV13 and J usage is TRBJ1-3, with a weak D call TRBD1 (5 bases). This CDR3 is 12 amino acids long. Germline V lookup: CDR1 PRHDT, CDR2 FYEKMQ (reference sequence). The V end lost 4 bases, the J end lost 4 bases, and 5 bases lay between the germline ends. The CDR3 DNA is TGTGCCAGCAGCTCAGGGGGAAACACCATATATTTT. It encodes CASSSGGNTIYF. Full variable domain (rest looked up from reference TRBV13 and TRBJ1-3): AAGVIQSPRHLIKEKRETATLKCYPIPRHDTVYWYQQGPGQDPQFLISFYEKMQSDKGSIPDRFSAQQFSDYHSELNMSSLELGDSALYFCASSSGGNTIYFGEGSWLTVV.

V is TRBV10-3 and J is TRBJ2-6; D is unresolved. Trimming removed 10 bases at V and 4 bases at J, with 5 bases between. This CDR3 is built from 11 residues. Germline V gene lookup returns CDR1 ENHRY and CDR2 SYGVKD. CDR3 in DNA: TGTGCCAGCGGCGGGGCCAACGTCCTGACTTTC. Translation: CASGGANVLTF.

A few counts support this clone. The chain couples TRBV18 to TRBJ1-4; D not certain. The CDR3 is 15 residues long. Trimming cost V 3 bases and J 3 bases, with 11 bases left between them. Looked up from germline, CDR1 is KGHSH and CDR2 is LQKENI. The CDR3 DNA follows: TGTGCCAGCTCACCTTTTCGAGAGGCTAATGAAAAACTGTTTTTT. Translation gives CASSPFREANEKLFF.

The CDR3 region has the DNA TGCGCCAGCAGCTTCGACGGGCAATACAATCAGCCCCAGCATTTT. As protein: CASSFDGQYNQPQHF. This chain connects TRBV5-1 to TRBJ1-5, with D hard to call. Between the trimmed V and J ends, which lost 2 bases and 3 bases, there was a span of 12 bases. Germline lookup yields CDR1 SGHRS and CDR2 YFSETQ. The CDR3 length is 15 residues.